These T cell receptor beta chains were read from a single sample in a study of beta chain features in type 1 diabetes. Only in-frame clones appear in the TCRdb table, and some are missing; sequencing was by immunoSEQ multiplex PCR. Of 130,000 or so clones in the sample, approximately 9.2% are singletons; the top ten hold around 0.7%. Material: central memory CD4+ T cells from blood. These receptors were collected from a man aged 18 to 29 in good health. CDR3s include the opening cysteine and the closing phenylalanine or tryptophan. Each record gives: J gene, D gene, clone size, V gene, CDR3 protein, CDR3 DNA. D genes are given only for firm matches. Not all rows give a size; the values are once, few, many and, for expanded clones, a class.

TRBJ2-7,TRBD1,NA,TRBV11-2,CASRPGTGSTYEQYF,TGTGCCAGCAGGCCCGGGACAGGGAGTACCTACGAGCAGTACTTC
TRBJ2-2,NA,few,TRBV29-1,CSVGKLDTNTGELFF,TGCAGCGTTGGTAAACTCGACACGAACACCGGGGAGCTGTTTTTT
TRBJ2-2,TRBD1,NA,TRBV28,CASSSGQGAGELFF,TGTGCCAGCAGTTCCGGACAGGGGGCCGGGGAGCTGTTTTTT
TRBJ2-5,TRBD2,few,TRBV6-6,CASRTLAGAQETQYF,TGTGCCAGCAGGACACTAGCGGGAGCCCAGGAGACCCAGTACTTC
TRBJ2-2,TRBD1,NA,TRBV30,CAWSLGQAYTGELFF,TGTGCCTGGAGCCTTGGACAGGCCTACACCGGGGAGCTGTTTTTT
TRBJ2-7,TRBD2,NA,TRBV7-9,CASSEGTSGGYEQYF,TGTGCCAGCAGCGAGGGGACTAGCGGGGGGTACGAGCAGTACTTC
TRBJ2-7,NA,NA,TRBV7-2,CASRVNTGGTYEQYF,TGTGCCAGCCGAGTGAATACAGGCGGAACCTACGAGCAGTACTTC
TRBJ1-2,NA,few,TRBV19,CASSMRAGGGYGYTF,TGTGCCAGTAGTATGCGAGCCGGTGGTGGCTATGGCTACACCTTC
TRBJ1-2,NA,few,TRBV4-1,CASSLRTGNYGYTF,TGCGCCAGCAGCCTACGAACAGGGAACTATGGCTACACCTTC
TRBJ2-5,TRBD1,few,TRBV5-1,CASSLSGTGGLETQYF,TGCGCCAGCAGCTTGTCCGGGACAGGGGGTTTGGAGACCCAGTACTTC
TRBJ2-7,NA,few,TRBV7-6,CASSPGKGTYEQYF,TGTGCCAGCAGCCCCGGGAAGGGTACCTACGAGCAGTACTTC
TRBJ2-7,TRBD1,NA,TRBV7-2,CASSQEGQGSSYEQYF,TGTGCCAGCAGCCAAGAGGGACAGGGCTCCTCCTACGAGCAGTACTTC
TRBJ2-3,TRBD1,few,TRBV6-5,CASRDQGAGTDTQYF,TGTGCCAGCAGAGACCAGGGGGCCGGCACAGATACGCAGTATTTT
TRBJ2-5,NA,NA,TRBV7-2,CAGLTQGRAETQYF,TGTGCCGGACTTACACAGGGCAGGGCAGAGACCCAGTACTTC
TRBJ2-7,TRBD1,NA,TRBV6-5,CASSRQGSSYEQYF,TGTGCCAGCAGCCGACAGGGTTCATCCTACGAGCAGTACTTC
TRBJ2-2,NA,few,TRBV5-1,CASSATGDTGELFF,TGCGCCAGCAGCGCGACAGGCGACACCGGGGAGCTGTTTTTT
TRBJ2-1,TRBD2,few,TRBV28,CASSPLAGGKYEQFF,TGTGCCAGCAGCCCACTAGCGGGGGGCAAGTATGAGCAGTTCTTC
TRBJ1-1,NA,few,TRBV7-8,CASSLELSNTEAFF,TGTGCCAGCAGCTTAGAACTCTCGAACACTGAAGCTTTCTTT
TRBJ1-2,TRBD1,NA,TRBV2,CASKDRGSYGYTF,TGTGCCAGTAAGGACAGGGGTAGCTATGGCTACACCTTC
TRBJ2-5,NA,NA,TRBV7-6,CASSLDPSQQETQYF,TGTGCCAGCAGCTTAGATCCGAGCCAACAAGAGACCCAGTACTTC
TRBJ1-5,NA,NA,TRBV30,CAWSTGQGQPQHF,TGTGCCTGGAGCACAGGGCAAGGGCAGCCCCAGCATTTT
TRBJ1-1,TRBD1,few,TRBV2,CASSDQGALLSEAFF,TGTGCCAGCAGTGACCAGGGGGCGCTTTTGTCTGAAGCTTTCTTT
TRBJ2-5,NA,NA,TRBV18,CASSPGTQETQYF,TGTGCCAGCTCGCCTGGGACTCAAGAGACCCAGTACTTC
TRBJ1-5,TRBD1,NA,TRBV19,CASSIGQGHQPQHF,TGTGCCAGTTCAATCGGACAGGGACATCAGCCCCAGCATTTT
TRBJ1-1,NA,few,TRBV4-2,CASSTLQGVDTEAFF,TGTGCCAGCAGCACCCTACAGGGCGTTGACACTGAAGCTTTCTTT
TRBJ2-3,NA,NA,TRBV6-5,CASSYSTGEADTQYF,TGTGCCAGCAGTTACTCGACGGGGGAAGCAGATACGCAGTATTTT
TRBJ2-6,NA,few,TRBV2,CASNNQGSGANVLTF,TGTGCCAGCAATAACCAGGGCTCTGGGGCCAACGTCCTGACTTTC
TRBJ2-5,TRBD2,many,TRBV7-2,CASSLRGAETQYF,TGTGCCAGCAGCTTGCGGGGGGCAGAGACCCAGTACTTC
TRBJ2-3,NA,NA,TRBV30,CAWRPVGGPTDTQYF,TGTGCCTGGAGGCCCGTCGGGGGGCCCACAGATACGCAGTATTTT
TRBJ2-2,TRBD1,few,TRBV11-3,CASSLDQSGTGYTGELFF,TGTGCCAGCAGCTTAGATCAATCGGGGACAGGGTATACCGGGGAGCTGTTTTTT
TRBJ2-7,TRBD2,NA,TRBV28,CASSSRNFGLAETYEQYF,TGTGCCAGCAGTTCCAGAAATTTCGGACTAGCGGAGACCTACGAGCAGTACTTC
TRBJ1-1,TRBD1,NA,TRBV18,CASSLGTENTEAFF,TGTGCCAGCTCCCTCGGGACAGAGAACACTGAAGCTTTCTTT
TRBJ1-3,NA,NA,TRBV4-3,CASSRASNSGNTIYF,TGCGCCAGCAGCCGAGCGTCGAACTCTGGAAACACCATATATTTT
TRBJ2-1,TRBD1,NA,TRBV30,CAWSVPGTGRYNEQFF,TGTGCCTGGAGTGTACCGGGGACAGGTAGATACAATGAGCAGTTCTTC
TRBJ1-4,NA,NA,TRBV7-9,CASSLLNEKLFF,TGTGCCAGCAGCTTACTAAATGAAAAACTGTTTTTT
TRBJ1-6,NA,few,TRBV19,CASSMGRRTFNSPLHF,TGTGCCAGTAGTATGGGGCGTCGGACCTTTAATTCACCCCTCCACTTT